Given below is one T cell receptor beta chain in context. The antigen remains undetermined. This entry is derived from a study of cytomegalovirus exposure and HLA in healthy donors. CDR1 and CDR2 (germline): SNHLY, FYNNEI. This CDR3 is built from 15 residues. The V and J ends lost 7 bases and 0 bases respectively, with 15 bases between them. Study-level findings and limits: Presence/absence comparisons presumed near-even sequencing depth among donors.

PCR was performed using 60 Vbeta and 13 Jbeta primers. Repertoires were generated with immunoSEQ multiplex PCR, while TCRdb's copy carries only in-frame clones and drops some. The repertoire holds 75,000 to 90,000 clones, with 65% to 80% as singletons. This TCR was sampled from a human donor in good health. The chain carries TRBV2 and TRBJ1-1; perhaps TRBD1 as D (5 bases). Sequencing used PBMCs. CDR3 nucleotides: TGTGCCAGCAACGGGGGTCTAGGCCTGAACACTGAAGCTTTCTTT. Protein sequence: CASNGGLGLNTEAFF.